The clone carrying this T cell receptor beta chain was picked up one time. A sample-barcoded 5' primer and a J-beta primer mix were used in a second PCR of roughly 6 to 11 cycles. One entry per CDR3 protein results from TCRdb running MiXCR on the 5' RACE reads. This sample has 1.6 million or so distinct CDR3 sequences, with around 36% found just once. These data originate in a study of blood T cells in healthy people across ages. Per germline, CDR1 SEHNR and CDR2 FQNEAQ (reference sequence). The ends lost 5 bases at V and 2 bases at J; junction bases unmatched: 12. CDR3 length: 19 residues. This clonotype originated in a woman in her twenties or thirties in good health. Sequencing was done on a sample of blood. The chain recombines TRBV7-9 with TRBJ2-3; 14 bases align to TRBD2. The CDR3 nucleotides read TGTGCCAGCAGCCTTGGGGAAGGGACTAGCGGGGGTCCCACAGATACGCAGTATTTT. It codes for CASSLGEGTSGGPTDTQYF.